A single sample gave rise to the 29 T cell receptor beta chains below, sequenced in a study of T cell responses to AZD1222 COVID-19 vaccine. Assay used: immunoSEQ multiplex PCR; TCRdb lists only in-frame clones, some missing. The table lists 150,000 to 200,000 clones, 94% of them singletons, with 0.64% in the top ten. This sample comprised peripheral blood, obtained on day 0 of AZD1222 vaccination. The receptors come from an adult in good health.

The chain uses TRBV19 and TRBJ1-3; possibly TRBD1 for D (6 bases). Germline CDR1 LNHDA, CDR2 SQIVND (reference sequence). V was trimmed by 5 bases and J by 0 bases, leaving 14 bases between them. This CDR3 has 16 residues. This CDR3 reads CASSLGTRGSGNTIYF. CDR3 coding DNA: TGTGCCAGTAGTTTGGGGACACGGGGCTCTGGAAACACCATATATTTT.

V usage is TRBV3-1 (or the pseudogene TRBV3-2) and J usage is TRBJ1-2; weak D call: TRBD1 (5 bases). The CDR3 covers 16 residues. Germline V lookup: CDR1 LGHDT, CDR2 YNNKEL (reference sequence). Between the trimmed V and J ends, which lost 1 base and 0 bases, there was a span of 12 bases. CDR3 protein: CASSQVRDLANYGYTF. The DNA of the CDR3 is TGTGCCAGCAGCCAAGTCAGGGATCTAGCTAACTATGGCTACACCTTC.

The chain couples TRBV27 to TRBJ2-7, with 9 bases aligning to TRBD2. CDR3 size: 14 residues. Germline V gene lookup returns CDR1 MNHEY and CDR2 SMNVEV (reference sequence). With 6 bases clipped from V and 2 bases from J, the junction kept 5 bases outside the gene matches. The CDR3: CASRQTSGPYEQYF. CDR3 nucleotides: TGTGCCAGCAGACAGACTAGCGGTCCCTACGAGCAGTACTTC.

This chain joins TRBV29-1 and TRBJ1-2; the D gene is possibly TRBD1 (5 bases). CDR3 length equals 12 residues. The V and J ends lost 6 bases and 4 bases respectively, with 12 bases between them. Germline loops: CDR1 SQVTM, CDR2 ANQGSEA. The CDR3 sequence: CSVGTVTYGYTF. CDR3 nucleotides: TGCAGCGTGGGGACGGTTACCTATGGCTACACCTTC.

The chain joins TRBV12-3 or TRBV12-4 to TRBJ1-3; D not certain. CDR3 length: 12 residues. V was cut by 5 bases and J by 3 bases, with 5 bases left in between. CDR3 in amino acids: CASSIVGNTIYF. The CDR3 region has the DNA TGTGCCAGCAGTATCGTTGGAAACACCATATATTTT.

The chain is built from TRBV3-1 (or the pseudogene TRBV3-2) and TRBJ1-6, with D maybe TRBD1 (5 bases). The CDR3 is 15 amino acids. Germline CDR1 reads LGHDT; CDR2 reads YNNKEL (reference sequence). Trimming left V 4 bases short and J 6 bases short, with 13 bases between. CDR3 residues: CASSPLAGRNSPLHF. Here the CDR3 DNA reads TGTGCCAGCAGCCCCCTTGCAGGGCGTAATTCACCCCTCCACTTT.

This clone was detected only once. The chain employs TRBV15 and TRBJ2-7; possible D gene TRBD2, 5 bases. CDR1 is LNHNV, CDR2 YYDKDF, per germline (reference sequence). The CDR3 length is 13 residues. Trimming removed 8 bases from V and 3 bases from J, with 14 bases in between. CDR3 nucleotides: TGTGCCACCCAGACGGAGGTCGGCTACGAGCAGTACTTC. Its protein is CATQTEVGYEQYF. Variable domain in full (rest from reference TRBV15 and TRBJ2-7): DAMVIQNPRYQVTQFGKPVTLSCSQTLNHNVMYWYQQKSSQAPKLLFHYYDKDFNNEADTPDNFQSRRPNTSFCFLDIRSPGLGDTAMYLCATQTEVGYEQYFGPGTRLTVT.

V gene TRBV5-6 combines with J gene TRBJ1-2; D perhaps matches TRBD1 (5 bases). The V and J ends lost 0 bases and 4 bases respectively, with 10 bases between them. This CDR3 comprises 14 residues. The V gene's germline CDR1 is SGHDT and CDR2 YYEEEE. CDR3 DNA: TGTGCCAGCAGCTTGGGAGGGGATAGCTATGGCTACACCTTC. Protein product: CASSLGGDSYGYTF.

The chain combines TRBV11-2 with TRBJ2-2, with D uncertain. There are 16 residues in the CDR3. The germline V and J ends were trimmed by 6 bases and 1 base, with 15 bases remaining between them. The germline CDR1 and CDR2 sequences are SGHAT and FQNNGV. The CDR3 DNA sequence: TGTGCCAGCAGGACCTACCCAGGAGAGAACACCGGGGAGCTGTTTTTT. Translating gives CASRTYPGENTGELFF.

This CDR3 reads CASSLGYEPTDTQYF. In nucleotides, the CDR3 is TGTGCCAGCAGCTTAGGGTACGAGCCCACAGATACGCAGTATTTT. This rearrangement joins TRBV7-2 to TRBJ2-3; D is undetermined. Germline loops: CDR1 SGHTA, CDR2 FQGNSA. Trimming removed 1 base at V and 2 bases at J, with 10 bases between. The CDR3 is 15 residues long.

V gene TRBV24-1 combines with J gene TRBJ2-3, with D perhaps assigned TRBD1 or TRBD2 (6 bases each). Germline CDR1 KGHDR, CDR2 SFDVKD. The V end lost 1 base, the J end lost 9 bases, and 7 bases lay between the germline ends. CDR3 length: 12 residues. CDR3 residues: CATSDLGGTQYF. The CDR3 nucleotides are TGTGCCACCAGTGATTTAGGGGGGACGCAGTATTTT.

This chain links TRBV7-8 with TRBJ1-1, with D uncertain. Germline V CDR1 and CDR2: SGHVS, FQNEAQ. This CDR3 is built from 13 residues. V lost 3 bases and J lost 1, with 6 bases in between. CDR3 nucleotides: TGTGCCAGCAGCTTTAGGAGGAACACTGAAGCTTTCTTT. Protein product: CASSFRRNTEAFF.

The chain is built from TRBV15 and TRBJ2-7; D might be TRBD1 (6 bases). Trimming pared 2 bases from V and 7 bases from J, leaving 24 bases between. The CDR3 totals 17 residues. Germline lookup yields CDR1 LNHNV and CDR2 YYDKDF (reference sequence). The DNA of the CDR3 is TGTGCCACCAGCAGACACCGCAGGGGCCAATTCCCCGTTGAGCAGTACTTC. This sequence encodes CATSRHRRGQFPVEQYF.

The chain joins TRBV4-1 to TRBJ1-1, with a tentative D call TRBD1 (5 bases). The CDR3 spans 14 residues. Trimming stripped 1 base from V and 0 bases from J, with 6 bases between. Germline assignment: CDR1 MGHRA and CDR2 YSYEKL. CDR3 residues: CASSQGQMNTEAFF. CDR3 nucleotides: TGCGCCAGCAGCCAAGGACAGATGAACACTGAAGCTTTCTTT.

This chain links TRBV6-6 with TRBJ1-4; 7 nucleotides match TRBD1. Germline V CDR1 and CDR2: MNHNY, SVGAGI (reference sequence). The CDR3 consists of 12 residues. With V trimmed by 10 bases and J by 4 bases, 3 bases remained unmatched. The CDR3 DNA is TGTGCCACTCGACAGGGTAATGAAAAACTGTTTTTT. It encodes CATRQGNEKLFF.

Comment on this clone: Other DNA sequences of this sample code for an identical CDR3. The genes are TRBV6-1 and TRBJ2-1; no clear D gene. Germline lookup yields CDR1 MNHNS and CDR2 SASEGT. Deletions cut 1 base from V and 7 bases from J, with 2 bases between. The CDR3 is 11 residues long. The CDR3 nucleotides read TGTGCCAGCAGTGAAGGTAATGAGCAGTTCTTC. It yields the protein CASSEGNEQFF.

CDR3 amino acids: CASSSSPASYEQFF. The CDR3 DNA sequence: TGTGCCAGCAGCTCGAGCCCGGCTTCATATGAGCAGTTCTTC. The chain recombines TRBV7-9 with TRBJ2-1; no clear D gene. Trimming shortened V by 4 bases and J by 8 bases, and 15 bases separated the two germline ends. This CDR3 spans 14 amino acids. Germline assignment: CDR1 SEHNR and CDR2 FQNEAQ (reference sequence).

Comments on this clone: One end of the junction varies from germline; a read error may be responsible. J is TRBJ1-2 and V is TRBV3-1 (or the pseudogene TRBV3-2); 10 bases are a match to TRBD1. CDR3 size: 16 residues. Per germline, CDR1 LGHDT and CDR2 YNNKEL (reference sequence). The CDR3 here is CASSQGTGVDNYGYTF. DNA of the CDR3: TGTGCCAGCAGTCAAGGGACAGGGGTAGATAACTATGGCTACACCTTC.

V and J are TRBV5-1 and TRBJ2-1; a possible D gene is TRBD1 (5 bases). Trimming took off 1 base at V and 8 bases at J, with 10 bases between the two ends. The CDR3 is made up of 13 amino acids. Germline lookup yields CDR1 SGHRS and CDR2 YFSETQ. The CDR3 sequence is CASSLPGKDEQFF. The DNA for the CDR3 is TGCGCCAGCAGCTTGCCAGGGAAGGATGAGCAGTTCTTC.

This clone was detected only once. Here the CDR3 reads CASSLGREGNEQYF. CDR3 coding DNA: TGCGCCAGCAGCTTGGGCCGGGAGGGGAACGAGCAGTACTTC. The chain links TRBV5-1 to TRBJ2-7; TRBD2 aligns across 8 bases. V dropped 0 bases and J dropped 5; count of bases not matched to a gene: 4. The CDR3 length is 14 residues. CDR1 and CDR2 from the germline V gene are SGHRS and YFSETQ.

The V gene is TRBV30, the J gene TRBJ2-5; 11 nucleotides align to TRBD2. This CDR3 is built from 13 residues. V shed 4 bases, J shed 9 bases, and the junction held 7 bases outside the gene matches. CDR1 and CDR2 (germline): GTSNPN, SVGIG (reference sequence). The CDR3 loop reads CAWKGASGRSQYF. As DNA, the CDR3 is TGTGCCTGGAAAGGGGCTAGCGGGAGGTCCCAGTACTTC.

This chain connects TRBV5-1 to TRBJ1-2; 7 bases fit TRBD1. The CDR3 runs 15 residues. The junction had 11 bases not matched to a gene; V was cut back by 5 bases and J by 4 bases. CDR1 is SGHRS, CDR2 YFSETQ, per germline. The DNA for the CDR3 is TGCGCCAGCAGGCTGACAGGGTCACCCTCCTATGGCTACACCTTC. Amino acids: CASRLTGSPSYGYTF.

The chain's CDR3 is CASSPSRDSPLHF. CDR3 coding DNA: TGTGCCAGCAGCCCCTCCAGGGATTCACCCCTCCACTTT. The chain carries TRBV7-8 and TRBJ1-6, with D perhaps TRBD1 (5 bases). There are 13 residues in the CDR3. V dropped 5 bases and J dropped 8 bases, with 10 bases sitting between them. Germline CDR1 and CDR2: SGHVS and FQNEAQ. Filled out from reference TRBV7-8 and TRBJ1-6, the complete variable domain reads GAGVSQSPRYKVAKRGQDVALRCDPISGHVSLFWYQQALGQGPEFLTYFQNEAQLDKSGLPSDRFFAERPEGSVSTLKIQRTQQEDSAVYLCASSPSRDSPLHFGNGTRLTVT.

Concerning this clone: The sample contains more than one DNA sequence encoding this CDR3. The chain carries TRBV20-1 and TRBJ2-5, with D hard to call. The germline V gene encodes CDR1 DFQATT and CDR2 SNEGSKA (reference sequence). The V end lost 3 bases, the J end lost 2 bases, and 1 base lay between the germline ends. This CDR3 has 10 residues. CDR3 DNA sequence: TGCAGTGCTAGTCAAGAGACCCAGTACTTC. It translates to CSASQETQYF.

DNA of the CDR3: TGTGCCAGCGCTGGATCGACAGGGAAGGAATCACCCCTCCACTTT. This codes for CASAGSTGKESPLHF. The chain combines TRBV2 with TRBJ1-6, with 7 nucleotides matching TRBD1. After removal of 8 bases from V and 10 bases from J, the junction contained 14 bases not matched to a gene. Germline lookup yields CDR1 SNHLY and CDR2 FYNNEI. The CDR3 spans 15 residues.

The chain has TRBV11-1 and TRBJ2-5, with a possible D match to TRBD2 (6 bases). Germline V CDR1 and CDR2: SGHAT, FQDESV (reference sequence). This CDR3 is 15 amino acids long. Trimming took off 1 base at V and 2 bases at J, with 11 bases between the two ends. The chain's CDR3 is CASSLGRLGQETQYF. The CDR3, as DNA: TGTGCCAGCAGCTTAGGTCGACTAGGGCAAGAGACCCAGTACTTC.

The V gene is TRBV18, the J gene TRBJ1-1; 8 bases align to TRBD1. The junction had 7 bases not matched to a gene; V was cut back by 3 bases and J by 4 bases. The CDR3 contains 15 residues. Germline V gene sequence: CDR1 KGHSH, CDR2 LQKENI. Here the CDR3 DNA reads TGTGCCAGCTCACCGGTGGGACAGGAGGTCACTGAAGCTTTCTTT. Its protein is CASSPVGQEVTEAFF.

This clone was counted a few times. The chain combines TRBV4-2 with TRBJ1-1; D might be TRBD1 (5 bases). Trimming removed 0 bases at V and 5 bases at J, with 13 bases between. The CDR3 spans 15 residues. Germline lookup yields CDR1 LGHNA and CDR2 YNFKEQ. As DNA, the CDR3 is TGTGCCAGCAGCCAAGATCCTCGGGGGAATACTGAAGCTTTCTTT. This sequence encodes CASSQDPRGNTEAFF.

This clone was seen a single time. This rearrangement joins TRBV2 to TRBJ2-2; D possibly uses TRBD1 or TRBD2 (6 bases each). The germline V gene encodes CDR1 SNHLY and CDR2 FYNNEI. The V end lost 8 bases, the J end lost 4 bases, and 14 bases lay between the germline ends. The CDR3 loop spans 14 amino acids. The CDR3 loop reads CASLGGGVTGELFF. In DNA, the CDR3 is TGTGCCAGCTTAGGGGGAGGAGTCACCGGGGAGCTGTTTTTT.